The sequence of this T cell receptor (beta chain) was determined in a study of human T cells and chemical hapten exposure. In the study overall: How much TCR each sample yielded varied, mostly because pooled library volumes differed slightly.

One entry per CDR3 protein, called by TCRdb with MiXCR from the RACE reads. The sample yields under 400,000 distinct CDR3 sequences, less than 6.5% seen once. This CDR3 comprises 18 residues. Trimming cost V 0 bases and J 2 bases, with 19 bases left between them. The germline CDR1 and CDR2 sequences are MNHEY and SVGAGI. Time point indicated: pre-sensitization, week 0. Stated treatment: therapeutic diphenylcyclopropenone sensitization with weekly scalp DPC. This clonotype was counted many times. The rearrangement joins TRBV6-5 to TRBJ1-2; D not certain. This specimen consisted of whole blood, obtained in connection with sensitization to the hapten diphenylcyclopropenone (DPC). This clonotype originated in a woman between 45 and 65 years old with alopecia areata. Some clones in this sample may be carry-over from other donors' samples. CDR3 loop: CASSYSKAGPNYNYGYTF. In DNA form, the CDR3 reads TGTGCCAGCAGTTACTCGAAAGCAGGTCCGAACTACAACTATGGCTACACCTTC.